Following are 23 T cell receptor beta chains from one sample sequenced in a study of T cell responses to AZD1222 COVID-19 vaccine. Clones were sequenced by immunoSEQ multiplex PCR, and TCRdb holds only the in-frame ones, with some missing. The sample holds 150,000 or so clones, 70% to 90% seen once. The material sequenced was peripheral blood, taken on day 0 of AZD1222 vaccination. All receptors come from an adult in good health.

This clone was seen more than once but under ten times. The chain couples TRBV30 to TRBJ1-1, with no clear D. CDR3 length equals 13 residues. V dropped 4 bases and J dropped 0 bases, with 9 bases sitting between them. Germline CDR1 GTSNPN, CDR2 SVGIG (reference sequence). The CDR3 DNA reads TGTGCCTGGACAGCTTCCATGAACACTGAAGCTTTCTTT. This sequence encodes CAWTASMNTEAFF. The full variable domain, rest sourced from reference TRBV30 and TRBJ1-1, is SQTIHQWPATLVQPVGSPLSLECTVEGTSNPNLYWYRQAAGRGLQLLFYSVGIGQISSEVPQNLSASRPQDRQFILSSKKLLLSDSGFYLCAWTASMNTEAFFGQGTRLTVV.

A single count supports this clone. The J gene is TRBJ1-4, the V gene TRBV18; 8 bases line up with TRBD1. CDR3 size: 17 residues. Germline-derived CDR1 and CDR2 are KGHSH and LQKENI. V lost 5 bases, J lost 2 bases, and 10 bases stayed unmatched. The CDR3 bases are TGTGCCAGCTCAACTCGGACAGGGAGGGTGACTAATGAAAAACTGTTTTTT. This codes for CASSTRTGRVTNEKLFF.

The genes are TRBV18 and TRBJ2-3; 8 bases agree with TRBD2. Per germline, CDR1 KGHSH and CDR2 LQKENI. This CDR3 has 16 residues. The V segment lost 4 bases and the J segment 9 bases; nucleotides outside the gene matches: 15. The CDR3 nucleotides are TGTGCCAGCTCACAGGCGGTAAGCGGGGGCCCAGGCACGCAGTATTTT. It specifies CASSQAVSGGPGTQYF.

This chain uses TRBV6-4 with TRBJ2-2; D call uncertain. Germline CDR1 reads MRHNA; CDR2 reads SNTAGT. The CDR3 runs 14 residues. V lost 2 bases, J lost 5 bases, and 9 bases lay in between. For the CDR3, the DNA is TGTGCCAGCAGTGACGAAGGGTGGACCGGGGAGCTGTTTTTT. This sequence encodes CASSDEGWTGELFF.

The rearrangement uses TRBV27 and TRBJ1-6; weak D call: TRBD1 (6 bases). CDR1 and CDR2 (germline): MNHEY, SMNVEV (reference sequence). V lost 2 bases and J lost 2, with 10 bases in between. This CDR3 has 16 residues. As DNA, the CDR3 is TGTGCCAGCAGTTTAAACAGGGCTACCTATAATTCACCCCTCCACTTT. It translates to CASSLNRATYNSPLHF.

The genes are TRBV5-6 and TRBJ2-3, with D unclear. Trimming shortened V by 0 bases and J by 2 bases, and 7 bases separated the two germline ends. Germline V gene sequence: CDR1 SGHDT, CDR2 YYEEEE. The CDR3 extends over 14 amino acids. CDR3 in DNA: TGTGCCAGCAGCTTGGCACTGAACACAGATACGCAGTATTTT. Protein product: CASSLALNTDTQYF. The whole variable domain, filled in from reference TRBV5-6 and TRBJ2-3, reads DAGVTQSPTHLIKTRGQQVTLRCSPKSGHDTVSWYQQALGQGPQFIFQYYEEEERQRGNFPDRFSGHQFPNYSSELNVNALLLGDSALYLCASSLALNTDTQYFGPGTRLTVL.

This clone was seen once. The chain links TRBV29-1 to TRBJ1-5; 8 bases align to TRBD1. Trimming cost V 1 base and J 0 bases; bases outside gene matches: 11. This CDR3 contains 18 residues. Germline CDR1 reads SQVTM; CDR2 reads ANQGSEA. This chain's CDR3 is CSVEVGRGPHYSNQPQHF. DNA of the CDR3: TGCAGCGTTGAAGTCGGCAGGGGGCCCCATTATAGCAATCAGCCCCAGCATTTT.

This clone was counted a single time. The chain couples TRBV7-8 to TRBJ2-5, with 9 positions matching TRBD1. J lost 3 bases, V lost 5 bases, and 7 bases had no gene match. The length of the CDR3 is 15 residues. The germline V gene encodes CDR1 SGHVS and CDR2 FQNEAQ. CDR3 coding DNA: TGTGCCAGCAGCCCGGCTGGGGACAGGGAAGAGACCCAGTACTTC. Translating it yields CASSPAGDREETQYF.

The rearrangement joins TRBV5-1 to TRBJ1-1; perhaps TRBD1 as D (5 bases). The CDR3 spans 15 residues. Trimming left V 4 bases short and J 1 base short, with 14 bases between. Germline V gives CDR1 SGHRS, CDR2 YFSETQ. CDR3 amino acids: CASSLRQLQNTEAFF. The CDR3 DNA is TGCGCCAGCAGCCTAAGACAGCTTCAGAACACTGAAGCTTTCTTT.

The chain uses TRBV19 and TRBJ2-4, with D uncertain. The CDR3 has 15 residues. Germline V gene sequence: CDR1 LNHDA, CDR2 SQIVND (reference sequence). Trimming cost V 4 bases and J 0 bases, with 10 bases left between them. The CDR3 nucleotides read TGTGCCAGTAGTAGTCGAAGGGTAGCCAAAAACATTCAGTACTTC. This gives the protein CASSSRRVAKNIQYF.

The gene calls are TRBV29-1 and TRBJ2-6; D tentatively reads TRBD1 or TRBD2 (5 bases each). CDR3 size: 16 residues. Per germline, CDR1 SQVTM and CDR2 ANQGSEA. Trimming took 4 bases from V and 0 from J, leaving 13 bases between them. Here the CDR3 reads CSVAYGGDSGANVLTF. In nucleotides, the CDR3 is TGCAGCGTTGCTTATGGGGGTGACTCTGGGGCCAACGTCCTGACTTTC.

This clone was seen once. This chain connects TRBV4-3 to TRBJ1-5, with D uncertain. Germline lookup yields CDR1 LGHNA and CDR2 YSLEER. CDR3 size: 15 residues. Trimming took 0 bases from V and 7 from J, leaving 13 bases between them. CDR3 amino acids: CASSQDIQAGQPQHF. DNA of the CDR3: TGCGCCAGCAGCCAAGATATCCAGGCTGGACAGCCCCAGCATTTT.

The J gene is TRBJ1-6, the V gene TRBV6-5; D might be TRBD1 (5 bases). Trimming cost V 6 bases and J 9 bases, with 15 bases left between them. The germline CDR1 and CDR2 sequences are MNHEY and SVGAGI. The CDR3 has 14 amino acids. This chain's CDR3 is CASSGTTPRSPLHF. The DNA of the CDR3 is TGTGCCAGCAGCGGGACGACACCCCGTTCACCCCTCCACTTT.

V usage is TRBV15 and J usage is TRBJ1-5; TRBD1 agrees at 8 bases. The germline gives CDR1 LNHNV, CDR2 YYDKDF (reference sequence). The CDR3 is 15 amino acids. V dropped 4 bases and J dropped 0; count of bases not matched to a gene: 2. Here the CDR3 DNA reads TGTGCCACCAGCATGCAGGGGGCTAGCAATCAGCCCCAGCATTTT. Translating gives CATSMQGASNQPQHF.

CDR3 bases: TGTGCCATCAGTGAAAAGACAGGGGGCAATGGCTACACCTTC. It is translated as CAISEKTGGNGYTF. V is TRBV10-3 and J is TRBJ1-2, with 10 bases identical to TRBD1. V was pared by 3 bases and J by 6 bases, with 4 bases of the junction left unmatched. CDR3 length equals 14 residues. Germline V gene sequence: CDR1 ENHRY, CDR2 SYGVKD.

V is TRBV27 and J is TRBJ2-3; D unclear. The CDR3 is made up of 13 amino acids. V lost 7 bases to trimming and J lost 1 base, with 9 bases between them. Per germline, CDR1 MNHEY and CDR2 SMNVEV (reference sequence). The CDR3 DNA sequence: TGTGCCAGCATCGCCGCTGGCACAGATACGCAGTATTTT. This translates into CASIAAGTDTQYF.

The CDR3 nucleotides read TGCGCCAGCAGCTTGGTCGCGCGTCAAATCACAGATACGCAGTATTTT. This gives the protein CASSLVARQITDTQYF. This chain connects TRBV5-1 to TRBJ2-3; no reliable D call. V was clipped by 0 bases and J by 2 bases, with 13 bases between them. Looked up from germline, CDR1 is SGHRS and CDR2 is YFSETQ. The CDR3 totals 16 residues.

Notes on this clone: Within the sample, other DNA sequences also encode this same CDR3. This chain's CDR3 is CASSLAGSGNTIYF. CDR3 in DNA: TGCGCCAGCAGCTTGGCAGGGTCTGGAAACACCATATATTTT. The J gene is TRBJ1-3, the V gene TRBV5-1; possibly TRBD1 for D (5 bases). The V and J ends lost 0 bases and 1 base respectively, with 5 bases between them. Per germline, CDR1 SGHRS and CDR2 YFSETQ. The CDR3 is 14 residues long.

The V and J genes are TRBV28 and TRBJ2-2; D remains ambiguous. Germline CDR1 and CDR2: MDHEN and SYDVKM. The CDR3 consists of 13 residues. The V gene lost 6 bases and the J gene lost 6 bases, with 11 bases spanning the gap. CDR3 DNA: TGTGCCAGCAGCCAGAGTAGGTCCGGGGAGCTGTTTTTT. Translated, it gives CASSQSRSGELFF.

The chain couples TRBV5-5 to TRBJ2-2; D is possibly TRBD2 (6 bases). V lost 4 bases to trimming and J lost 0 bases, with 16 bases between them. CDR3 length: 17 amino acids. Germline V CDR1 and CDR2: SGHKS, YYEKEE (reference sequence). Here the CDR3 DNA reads TGTGCCAGCAGCGCTCCCCTCTGGGGGGCGAACACCGGGGAGCTGTTTTTT. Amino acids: CASSAPLWGANTGELFF.

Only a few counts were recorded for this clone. In nucleotides, the CDR3 is TGTGCCAGCAGTCCCCTTTCGAACACTGAAGCTTTCTTT. Amino acids: CASSPLSNTEAFF. This chain uses TRBV12-3 or TRBV12-4 with TRBJ1-1, with unresolved D. The CDR3 length is 13 residues. V lost 5 bases and J 1 base, leaving 8 bases between the germline ends.

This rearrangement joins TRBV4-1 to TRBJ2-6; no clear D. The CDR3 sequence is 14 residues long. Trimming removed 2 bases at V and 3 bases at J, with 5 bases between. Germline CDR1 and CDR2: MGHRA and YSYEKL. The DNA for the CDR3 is TGCGCCAGCAGCCAATTGGATGGGGCCAACGTCCTGACTTTC. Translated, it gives CASSQLDGANVLTF.

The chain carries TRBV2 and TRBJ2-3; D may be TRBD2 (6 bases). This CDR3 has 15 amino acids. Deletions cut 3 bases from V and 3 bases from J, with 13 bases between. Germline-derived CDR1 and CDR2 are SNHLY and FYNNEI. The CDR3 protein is CASSDYVGGTDTQYF. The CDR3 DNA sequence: TGTGCCAGCAGTGATTATGTGGGAGGTACAGATACGCAGTATTTT.